This T cell receptor (beta chain) originates from a study of CD8 T cells in ankylosing spondylitis (dated by TCRdb to about 2017). A note on the overall study: The study profiled T cell receptor beta repertoires in healthy donors and ankylosing spondylitis patients to find disease-linked TCR variants. In total, the full study cohort was made up of some 110 healthy donors and roughly 27 ankylosing spondylitis patients. Peripheral blood samples were taken, and synovial fluid was additionally collected from ankylosing spondylitis patients.

TCRdb records Illumina HiSeq 2500 as the sequencer. Quantitative 5'-RACE with molecular barcodes was used to prepare TCR beta libraries. Processing in the source paper ran as follows. To identify disease-linked TCR variants, a new computational method was used, one built on a probabilistic model of VDJ rearrangement. TCRdb trimmed public reads at Q25 via fastp, called clones via MiXCR and kept in-frame beta chains. Rows merge per CDR3 protein into single entries with the most common DNA and genes. TCRdb's processing, not the study's, gives the V and J calls here. For this sample the table gives 300,000 to 350,000 distinct CDR3 sequences, of which about 9.9% were detected only once. Together, the top ten hold roughly 9% of the sample. What the research found in general, with its limitations: Some TCR beta motif variants had previously been reported in synovial fluid and blood of reactive arthritis patients, which suggested common disease-initiation mechanisms. The disease-linked clones were reported as significantly enriched in matched synovial fluid samples from ankylosing spondylitis patients. Blood from ankylosing spondylitis patients appeared to be characterized by a TCR beta motif made up of several highly homologous amino acid variants. In peripheral blood, the disease-linked clones were found at relatively low frequencies and had a CD8+ phenotype.

About this clonotype itself: Its antigen is not yet known. No much larger clone exists at a distance of one base, and base qualities are not known.

The germline V gene (reference sequence) sets CDR1 to DFQATT and CDR2 to SNEGSKA. Trimming costs V 0 bases and J 3 bases, and their ends lie 20 bases apart. The CDR3, from cysteine to phenylalanine, totals 18 residues. The kept DNA is CDR3 alone, 54 bases in frame from the first base. The TCR comes from a female donor with ankylosing spondylitis or in good health (not recorded which). The chain couples TRBV20-1 to TRBJ2-2; TRBD2 is possibly the D segment (5 matching bases). The sequenced sample consisted of blood, either unsorted or a sorted T cell fraction (not recorded which). DNA sequence: TGCAGTGCTAGAGATCTAATTCGGCCTAGCAGTTACACCGGGGAGCTGTTTTTT. It encodes CSARDLIRPSSYTGELFF.